This TCR beta chain is from a study of human T cells and chemical hapten exposure. Overall study: TCR yields per sample varied mostly from small pooled library volume differences. Findings and caveats of the study: High-frequency TCRs, those above 1 in 1000, stayed the same after DPC sensitization.

Per germline, CDR1 MNHEY and CDR2 SVGAGI. V shed 6 bases and J shed 6 bases, with 14 bases lying between them. This CDR3 spans 13 amino acids. The library tagged each cDNA molecule with unique molecular identifiers. TCRdb reprocessed the RACE reads via MiXCR and lists one record per CDR3 protein. Among 30,000 to 40,000 distinct CDR3 sequences, roughly 5% were seen once, and the ten largest hold around 13%. Time point specified: healthy volunteer bleed at 6 weeks. Total RNA was extracted from unfractionated whole blood. This clonotype was seen a handful of times. The target antigen is unknown. The source material was whole blood. This TCR derives from a human donor in good health. Some clones in this sample may be carry-over from other donors' samples. V usage is TRBV6-5 and J usage is TRBJ1-2; D not certain. CDR3 sequence reads: CASSLKETNGYTF. The DNA for the CDR3 is TGTGCCAGCAGCCTCAAGGAAACCAATGGCTACACCTTC.